This TCR beta chain was profiled in a study of human T cells and chemical hapten exposure. Noted time point: pre-sensitization, week 0. Treatment meaning: therapeutic diphenylcyclopropenone sensitization with weekly scalp DPC. One entry per CDR3 protein, called by TCRdb with MiXCR from the RACE reads. The sample has fewer than 300,000 distinct CDR3 sequences; about 8.1% are singletons. Between the trimmed V and J ends, which lost 4 bases and 3 bases, there was a span of 13 bases. Germline loops: CDR1 MRHNA, CDR2 SNTAGT. This CDR3 is 15 amino acids long. Sequenced here: whole blood, sampled in connection with sensitization to the hapten diphenylcyclopropenone (DPC). J is TRBJ2-1 and V is TRBV6-4; D is unresolved. The sequence was collected from a woman aged 40 to 55 with alopecia areata. Some clones in this sample may be carry-over from other donors' samples. The CDR3 DNA sequence: TGTGCCAGCAGTGTGAGGTTAGACAACTACAATGAGCAGTTCTTC. As protein: CASSVRLDNYNEQFF.